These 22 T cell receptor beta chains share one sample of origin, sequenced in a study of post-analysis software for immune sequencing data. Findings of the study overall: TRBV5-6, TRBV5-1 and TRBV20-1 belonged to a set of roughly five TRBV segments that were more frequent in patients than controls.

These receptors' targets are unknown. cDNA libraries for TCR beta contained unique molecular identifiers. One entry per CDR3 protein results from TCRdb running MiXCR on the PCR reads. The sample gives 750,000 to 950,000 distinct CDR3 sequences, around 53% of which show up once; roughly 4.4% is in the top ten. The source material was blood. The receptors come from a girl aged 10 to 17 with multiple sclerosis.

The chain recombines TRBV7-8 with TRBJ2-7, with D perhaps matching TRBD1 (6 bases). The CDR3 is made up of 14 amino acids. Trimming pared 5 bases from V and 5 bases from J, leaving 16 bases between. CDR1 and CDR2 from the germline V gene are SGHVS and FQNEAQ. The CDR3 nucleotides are TGTGCCAGCAGCCTTCTGGGGGCGAACAACGAGCAGTACTTC. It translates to CASSLLGANNEQYF.

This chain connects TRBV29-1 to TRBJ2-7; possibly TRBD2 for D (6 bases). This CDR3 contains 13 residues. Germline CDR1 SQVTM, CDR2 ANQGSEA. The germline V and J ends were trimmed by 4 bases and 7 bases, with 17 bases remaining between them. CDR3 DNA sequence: TGCAGCGTTGGGGGACTCGGTGCTGGGGAGCAGTACTTC. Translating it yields CSVGGLGAGEQYF.

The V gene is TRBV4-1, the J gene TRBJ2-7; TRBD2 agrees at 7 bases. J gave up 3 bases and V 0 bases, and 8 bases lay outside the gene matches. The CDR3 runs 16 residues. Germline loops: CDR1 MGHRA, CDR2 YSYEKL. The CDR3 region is CASSQEIAAGVYEQYF. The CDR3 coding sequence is TGCGCCAGCAGCCAAGAAATCGCCGCGGGAGTCTACGAGCAGTACTTC.

The CDR3 region has the DNA TGTGCCAGCAGTTTCCTTCCACTAGCCAAAAACATTCAGTACTTC. Its translation: CASSFLPLAKNIQYF. This chain links TRBV27 with TRBJ2-4; D ambiguous. This CDR3 is built from 15 residues. The V gene lost 3 bases and the J gene lost 0 bases, with 9 bases spanning the gap. CDR1 is MNHEY and CDR2 is SMNVEV in the germline V gene (reference sequence).

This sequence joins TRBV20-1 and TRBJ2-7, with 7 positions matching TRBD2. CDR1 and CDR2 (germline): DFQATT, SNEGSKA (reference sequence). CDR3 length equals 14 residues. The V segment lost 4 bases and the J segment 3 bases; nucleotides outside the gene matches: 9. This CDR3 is CSAKGLAVFYEQYF. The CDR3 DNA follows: TGCAGTGCTAAGGGCCTAGCGGTGTTCTACGAGCAGTACTTC.

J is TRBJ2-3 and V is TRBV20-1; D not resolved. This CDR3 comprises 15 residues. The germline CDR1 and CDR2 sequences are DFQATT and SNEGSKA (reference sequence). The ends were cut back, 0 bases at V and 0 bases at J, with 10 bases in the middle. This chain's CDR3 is CSARDPRRSTDTQYF. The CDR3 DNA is TGCAGTGCTAGAGATCCTCGCAGGAGCACAGATACGCAGTATTTT.

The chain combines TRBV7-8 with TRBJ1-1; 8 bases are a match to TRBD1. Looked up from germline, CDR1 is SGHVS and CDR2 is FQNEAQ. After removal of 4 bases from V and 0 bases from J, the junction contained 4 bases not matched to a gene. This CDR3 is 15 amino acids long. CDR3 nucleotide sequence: TGTGCCAGCAGCTCGGACAGGGTGATGAACACTGAAGCTTTCTTT. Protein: CASSSDRVMNTEAFF.

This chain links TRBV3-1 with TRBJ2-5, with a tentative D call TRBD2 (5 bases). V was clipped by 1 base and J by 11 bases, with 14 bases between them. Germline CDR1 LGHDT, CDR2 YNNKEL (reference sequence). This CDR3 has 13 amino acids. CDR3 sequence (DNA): TGTGCCAGCAGCCAAGGGGAGTGGGGAAAGCAGTACTTC. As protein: CASSQGEWGKQYF.

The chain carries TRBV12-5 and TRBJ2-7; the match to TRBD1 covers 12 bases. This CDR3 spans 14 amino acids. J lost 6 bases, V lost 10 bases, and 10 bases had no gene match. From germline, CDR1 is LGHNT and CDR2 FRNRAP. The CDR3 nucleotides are TGTGCTATAACCCGGGACAGGGGGCTGAGCGAGCAGTACTTC. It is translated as CAITRDRGLSEQYF. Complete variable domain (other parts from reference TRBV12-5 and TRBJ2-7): DARVTQTPRHKVTEMGQEVTMRCQPILGHNTVFWYRQTMMQGLELLAYFRNRAPLDDSGMPKDRFSAEMPDATLATLKIQPSEPRDSAVYFCAITRDRGLSEQYFGPGTRLTVT.

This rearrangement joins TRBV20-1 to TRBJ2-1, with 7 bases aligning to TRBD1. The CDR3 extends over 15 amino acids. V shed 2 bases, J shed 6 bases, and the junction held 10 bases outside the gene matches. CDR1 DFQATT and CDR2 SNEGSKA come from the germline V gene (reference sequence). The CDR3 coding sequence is TGCAGTGCTAGACCGCGTAGGGCAGGGGGCAATGAGCAGTTCTTC. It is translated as CSARPRRAGGNEQFF.

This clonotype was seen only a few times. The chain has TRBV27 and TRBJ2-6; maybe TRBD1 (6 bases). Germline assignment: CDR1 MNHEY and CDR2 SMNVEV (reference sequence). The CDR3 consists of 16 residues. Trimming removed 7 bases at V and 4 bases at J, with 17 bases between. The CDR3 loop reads CASTLLQGPGANVLTF. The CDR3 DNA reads TGTGCCAGCACCTTACTACAGGGACCAGGGGCCAACGTCCTGACTTTC.

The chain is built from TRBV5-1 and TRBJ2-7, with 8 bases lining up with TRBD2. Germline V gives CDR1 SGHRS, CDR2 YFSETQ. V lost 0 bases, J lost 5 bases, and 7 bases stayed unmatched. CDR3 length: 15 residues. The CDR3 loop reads CASSLESGSQNEQYF. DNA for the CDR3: TGCGCCAGCAGCTTGGAGAGCGGGAGCCAGAACGAGCAGTACTTC. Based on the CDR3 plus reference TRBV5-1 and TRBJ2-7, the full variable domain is KAGVTQTPRYLIKTRGQQVTLSCSPISGHRSVSWYQQTPGQGLQFLFEYFSETQRNKGNFPGRFSGRQFSNSRSEMNVSTLELGDSALYLCASSLESGSQNEQYFGPGTRLTVT.

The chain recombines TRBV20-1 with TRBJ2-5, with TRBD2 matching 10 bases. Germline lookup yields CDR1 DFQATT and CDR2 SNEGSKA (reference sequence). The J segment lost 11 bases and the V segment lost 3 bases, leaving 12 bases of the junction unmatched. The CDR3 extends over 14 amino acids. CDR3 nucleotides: TGCAGTGCTAGTCCGACTAGCGGGTCCAGGGAGCAGTACTTC. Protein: CSASPTSGSREQYF.

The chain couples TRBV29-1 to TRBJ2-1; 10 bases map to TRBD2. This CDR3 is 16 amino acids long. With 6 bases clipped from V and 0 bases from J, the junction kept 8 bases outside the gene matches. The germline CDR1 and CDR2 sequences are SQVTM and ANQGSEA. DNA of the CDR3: TGCAGCGTCATCAGCGGGAGGGTTCGCTCCTACAATGAGCAGTTCTTC. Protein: CSVISGRVRSYNEQFF.

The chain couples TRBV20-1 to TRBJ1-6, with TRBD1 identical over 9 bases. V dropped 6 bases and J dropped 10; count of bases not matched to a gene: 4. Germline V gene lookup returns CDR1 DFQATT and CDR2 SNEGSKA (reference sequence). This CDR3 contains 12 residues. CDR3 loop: CSAGQGWSPLHF. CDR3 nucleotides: TGCAGTGCCGGACAGGGGTGGTCACCCCTCCACTTT.

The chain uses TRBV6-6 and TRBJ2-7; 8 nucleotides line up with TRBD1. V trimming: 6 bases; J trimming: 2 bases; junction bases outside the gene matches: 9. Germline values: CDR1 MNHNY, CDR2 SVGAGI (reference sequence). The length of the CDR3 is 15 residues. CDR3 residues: CASRTMQGATYEQYF. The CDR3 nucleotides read TGTGCCAGCAGAACTATGCAGGGGGCGACCTACGAGCAGTACTTC.

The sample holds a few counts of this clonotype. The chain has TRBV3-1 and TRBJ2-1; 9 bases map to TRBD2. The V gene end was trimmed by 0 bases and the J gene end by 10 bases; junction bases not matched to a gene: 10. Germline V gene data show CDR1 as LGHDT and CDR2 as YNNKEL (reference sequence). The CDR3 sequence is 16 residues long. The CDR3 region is CASSQEAASGKSEQFF. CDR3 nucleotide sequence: TGTGCCAGCAGCCAAGAAGCGGCTAGCGGGAAATCAGAGCAGTTCTTC.

CDR3 nucleotide sequence: TGTGCCAGCAGCTTTGTTAAGGCGGAAGATACGCAGTATTTT. It is translated as CASSFVKAEDTQYF. The V gene is TRBV7-2, the J gene TRBJ2-3; D is ambiguous. Germline CDR1 SGHTA, CDR2 FQGNSA. The CDR3 sequence is 14 residues long. Trimming pared 3 bases from V and 5 bases from J, leaving 12 bases between.

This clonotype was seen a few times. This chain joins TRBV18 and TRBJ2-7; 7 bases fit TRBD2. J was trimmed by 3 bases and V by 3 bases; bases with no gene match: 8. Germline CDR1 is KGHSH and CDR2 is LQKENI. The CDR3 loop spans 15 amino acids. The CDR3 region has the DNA TGTGCCAGCTCACCGGACCGGGACTATTACTACGAGCAGTACTTC. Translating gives CASSPDRDYYYEQYF.

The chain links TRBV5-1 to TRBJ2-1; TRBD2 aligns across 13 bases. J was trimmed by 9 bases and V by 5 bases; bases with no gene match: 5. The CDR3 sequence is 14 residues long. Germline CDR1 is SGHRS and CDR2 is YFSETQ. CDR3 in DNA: TGCGCCAGCAGTACTAGCGGGAGGGCCGGTGAGCAGTTCTTC. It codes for CASSTSGRAGEQFF.

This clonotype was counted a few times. The CDR3 bases are TGTGCCAGCAGTTACTCTTGGGTGGGCGAGCAGTACTTC. It specifies CASSYSWVGEQYF. The rearrangement links TRBV6-5 to TRBJ2-7; D uncertain. In germline, CDR1 is MNHEY, CDR2 SVGAGI. The CDR3 covers 13 residues. The germline V and J ends were trimmed by 0 bases and 6 bases, with 9 bases remaining between them.

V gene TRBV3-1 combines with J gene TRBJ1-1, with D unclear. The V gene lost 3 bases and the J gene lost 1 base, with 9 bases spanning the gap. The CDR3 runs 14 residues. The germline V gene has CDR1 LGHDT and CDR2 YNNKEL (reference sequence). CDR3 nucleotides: TGTGCCAGCAGCCATGATAGAGCGAACACTGAAGCTTTCTTT. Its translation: CASSHDRANTEAFF.